Listed here are 3 T cell receptor beta chains from one sample, sequenced in a study of blood T cell repertoires in COVID-19. The repertoire was sequenced with immunoSEQ multiplex PCR; TCRdb's copy has only in-frame clones and lacks some. Found here are 100,000 to 150,000 clones, 90% to 95% of them singletons; the top ten hold around 1.9%. Sequencing was performed on peripheral blood. The receptors were sampled from a middle-aged man with COVID-19, enrolled during active disease.

V and J are TRBV29-1 and TRBJ2-5; TRBD1 might be the D (6 bases). V was cut by 6 bases and J by 5 bases, with 16 bases left in between. Per the germline V gene, CDR1 is SQVTM and CDR2 is ANQGSEA. The CDR3 is 13 residues long. CDR3 residues: CSVRDTRRETQYF. The CDR3 coding sequence is TGCAGCGTCCGGGACACTCGTCGGGAGACCCAGTACTTC.

This clone showed up just once. The chain combines TRBV7-2 with TRBJ2-7; 8 bases align to TRBD1. The CDR3 is 13 amino acids. J gave up 4 bases and V 5 bases, and 4 bases lay outside the gene matches. Germline CDR1 SGHTA, CDR2 FQGNSA. In DNA, the CDR3 is TGTGCCAGCAGCGTCAGGGGGCGGTACGAGCAGTACTTC. It is translated as CASSVRGRYEQYF.

The chain links TRBV6-6 to TRBJ1-2; 9 bases match TRBD1. V lost 8 bases, J lost 7 bases, and 8 bases stayed unmatched. The CDR3 contains 13 residues. CDR1 MNHNY and CDR2 SVGAGI come from the germline V gene (reference sequence). The CDR3 region has the DNA TGTGCCAGCGGGCCCGGGACAGGGCTTGGCTACACCTTC. It encodes CASGPGTGLGYTF.